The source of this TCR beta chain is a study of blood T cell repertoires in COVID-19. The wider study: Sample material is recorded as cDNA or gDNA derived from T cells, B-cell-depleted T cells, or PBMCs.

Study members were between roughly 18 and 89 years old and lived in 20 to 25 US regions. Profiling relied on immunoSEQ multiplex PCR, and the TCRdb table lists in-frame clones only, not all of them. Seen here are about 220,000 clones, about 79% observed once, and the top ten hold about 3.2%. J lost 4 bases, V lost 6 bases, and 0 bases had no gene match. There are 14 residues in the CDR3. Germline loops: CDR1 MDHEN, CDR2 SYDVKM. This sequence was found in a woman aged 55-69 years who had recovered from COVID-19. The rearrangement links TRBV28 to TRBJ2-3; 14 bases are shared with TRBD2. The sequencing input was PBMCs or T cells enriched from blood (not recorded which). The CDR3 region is CASRTSGGADTQYF. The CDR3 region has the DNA TGTGCCAGCAGGACTAGCGGGGGGGCAGATACGCAGTATTTT.